A selection of T cell receptor beta chains follows, all from one sample in a study of blood T cell repertoires in COVID-19. Data came from immunoSEQ multiplex PCR; TCRdb stores just in-frame clones and leaves some out. The table includes some 510,000 clones, approximately 90% detected once. Input material: PBMCs or T cells enriched from blood (not recorded which). All receptors derive from a woman in her thirties or forties who had recovered from COVID-19. Each CDR3 is given without its conserved first and last residue.

j_gene,v_gene,CDR3aa
TRBJ1-6,TRBV9,ASSVGGDSNSPLH
TRBJ2-1,TRBV9,ASSPLTGVGEQF
TRBJ1-2,TRBV28,ASSQKRTGRGVYGYT
TRBJ2-6,TRBV4-3,ASSPDRGTTGANVLT
TRBJ2-7,TRBV7-2,ASSTTSGTPGEQY
TRBJ2-5,TRBV15,ATSRALGQQETQY
TRBJ2-1,TRBV6-5,ASRRIVYSEQF
TRBJ1-1,TRBV29-1,SAFGEEDTEAF
TRBJ2-1,TRBV5-1,ASSPQINRGYNEQF
TRBJ1-1,TRBV6-2/TRBV6-3,ASSYTGLTEAF
TRBJ2-5,TRBV3-1/TRBV3-2,ASSNGIKETQY
TRBJ1-4,TRBV13,ASSRSRGRNEKLF
TRBJ1-2,TRBV10-2,ASTRGEGGYT
TRBJ2-7,TRBV7-8,ASSKNVGRGREQY
TRBJ2-7,TRBV14,ASSQVSIAGSYEQY
TRBJ2-1,TRBV19,ASAWTSDDNEQF
TRBJ2-1,TRBV6-4,ASSSYGTVNYNEQF
TRBJ2-5,TRBV12-5,ASGPQLAGLQETQY
TRBJ1-6,TRBV7-2,ASSLKTDSFVYNSPLH
TRBJ1-4,TRBV5-1,ASSLSGPEKLF
TRBJ1-2,TRBV2,ASSEERGQGRGYT
TRBJ1-2,TRBV5-4,ASSEVRVGGYT
TRBJ1-2,TRBV18,ASSPATAKSYGYT
TRBJ1-1,TRBV13,ASSRTGWNTEAF
TRBJ1-2,TRBV7-9,ASSLGEIYGYT
TRBJ1-1,TRBV5-6,ASSLDRALTEAF
TRBJ1-1,TRBV19,GAGAFLNTEAF
TRBJ2-7,TRBV4-1,ASSQNRGAQEEQY
TRBJ1-4,TRBV18,ASSLTGRKLF
TRBJ1-5,TRBV5-1,ASSITPEGQPQH
TRBJ1-2,TRBV9,ASSPTGEGTYGYT